These T cell receptor beta chains were read from a single sample in a study of OX40 agonist ivuxolimab in advanced cancers. TCRdb's table, derived via immunoSEQ multiplex PCR, lists solely in-frame clones and lacks some. The sample holds some 21,000 clones, about four fifths seen once. Here the sequenced sample was CD4+ or CD8+ T cells sorted from blood, taken in a trial of the OX40 agonist ivuxolimab. These receptors came from an adult with an advanced solid tumor such as melanoma, head and neck, liver or kidney cancer. Each CDR3 is given without its conserved first and last residue.

j_gene	v_gene	CDR3aa
TRBJ2-7	TRBV21-1	ASSNPPQREGFDEQY
TRBJ2-1	TRBV5-5	ASSPGSYNEQF
TRBJ1-1	TRBV10-2	ASRAGQGTTEAF
TRBJ2-2	TRBV9	ASSVGGELF
TRBJ2-5	TRBV4-3	ASSPFLAGGPGTQY
TRBJ2-3	TRBV5-1	ASREDSTDTQY
TRBJ2-5	TRBV12-5	ASGLGTAQETQY
TRBJ2-7	TRBV28	ASSLRAGSGEQY
TRBJ2-5	TRBV4-1	ASSYSFQETQY
TRBJ2-7	TRBV9	ASSVGQGSIEQY
TRBJ2-7	TRBV4-1	ASSQEGRGTYEQY
TRBJ2-7	TRBV6-6	ASSPLTSYEQY
TRBJ2-7	TRBV5-1	ASSLALAALYEQY
TRBJ2-4	TRBV5-5	ASSLTGGQNIQY
TRBJ2-1	TRBV6-5	ASSYGAGAGNEQF
TRBJ1-1	TRBV5-1	ASSLDRNTEAF
TRBJ2-7	TRBV5-1	ASSPGRERAYEQY
TRBJ2-1	TRBV5-1	ASSYSNEQF
TRBJ1-5	TRBV2	ASSEGGNQPQH
TRBJ2-5	TRBV28	ASSRRGTGQETQY
TRBJ1-2	TRBV5-1	ASSPGEIRNYGYT
TRBJ2-6	TRBV4-1	ASTDYTGGGGANVLT
TRBJ1-3	TRBV5-6	ASSDRDPSGNTIY
TRBJ2-3	TRBV7-3	ASPLAGGGNTQY
TRBJ2-5	TRBV28	ASSLETGGEETQY
TRBJ1-6	TRBV6-4	ASSERDGYSPLH
TRBJ2-3	TRBV27	ASSSNSDGTDTQY
TRBJ2-4	TRBV7-9	ASSFLGQGTSGRSGIQY
TRBJ1-2	TRBV4-3	ASSQEFARARFNYGYT
TRBJ2-7	TRBV9	ASSEAPGTSNEQY
TRBJ2-1	TRBV27	ASRGLALEQF
TRBJ2-7	TRBV7-2	ASSLDPGSYEQY
TRBJ1-1	TRBV28	ASTLPPGGRLNTEAF
TRBJ1-3	TRBV7-9	ASSLDREYTIY
TRBJ2-5	TRBV28	ASSLIRESQETQY
TRBJ2-1	TRBV28	ASSSSDEQF
TRBJ1-2	TRBV19	ASSMEADNYGYT
TRBJ2-7	TRBV4-3	ASSQDRNGPSAYEQY
TRBJ2-7	TRBV5-6	ASSSTSGTYEQY
TRBJ2-7	TRBV9	ASSAWAGSEQY
TRBJ2-6	TRBV27	ASSLGTGTGANVLT
TRBJ2-7	TRBV13	ASILRQGPSYEQY
TRBJ1-1	TRBV5-1	ASSLDRAADTEAF
TRBJ2-1	TRBV23-1	ASQPGTGGDRSYNEQF